The T cell receptor beta chain under discussion was sequenced for a study of blood T cell repertoires in COVID-19. Study-level information: In each case, the material was cDNA or gDNA derived from T cells, B-cell-depleted T cells, or PBMCs.

Germline values: CDR1 MDHEN, CDR2 SYDVKM. V was clipped by 3 bases and J by 5 bases, with 16 bases between them. The CDR3 is 15 amino acids. Repertoires were generated with immunoSEQ multiplex PCR, while TCRdb's copy carries only in-frame clones and drops some. The table includes around 36,000 clones, around 85% detected once. The TCR was taken from a man between 60 and 75 years old with acute or convalescent COVID-19. Sequencing was done on a sample of peripheral blood. This sequence joins TRBV28 and TRBJ2-5; D unclear. The DNA for the CDR3 is TGTGCCAGCAGTTTCCTGCTAGGAAATTGGGAGACCCAGTACTTC. Its translation: CASSFLLGNWETQYF.